These 14 T cell receptor beta chains were all obtained from the same sample, sequenced in a study of CD8 T cells in Susac syndrome. A quantity of roughly 0.5 to 1 ug RNA underwent reverse transcription using random hexamers. MiXCR was run by TCRdb on the immunoSEQ multiplex PCR reads, yielding one entry per CDR3 protein. The table lists more than 200,000 distinct CDR3 sequences, over 85% of them singletons. The sequenced sample consisted of CD4+ T cells from PBMCs. The receptors come from a human donor with multiple sclerosis.

In its sample, this clonotype was seen once. This sequence joins TRBV20-1 and TRBJ2-2; D uncertain. V was shortened by 6 bases and J by 6 bases, with 8 bases between the two germline ends. The CDR3 spans 11 residues. Per the germline V gene, CDR1 is DFQATT and CDR2 is SNEGSKA (reference sequence). The CDR3 DNA reads TGCAGTGCAACTTTACCCGGGGAGCTGTTTTTT. Its protein product is CSATLPGELFF.

The chain joins TRBV20-1 to TRBJ2-3, with 7 bases fitting TRBD2. This CDR3 region has 17 residues. V shed 3 bases and J 3 bases; nucleotides not matched to a gene: 15. Germline values: CDR1 DFQATT, CDR2 SNEGSKA (reference sequence). CDR3 residues: CSASSLRASGKTDTQYF. The CDR3 DNA reads TGCAGTGCTAGTTCGCTTCGTGCAAGCGGGAAAACAGATACGCAGTATTTT.

Details on this clonotype: The junction and the germline gene differ at one end; a read error may be behind it. The chain recombines TRBV7-3 with TRBJ2-5; tentative D call: TRBD2 (6 bases). The CDR3 consists of 13 residues. CDR1 is SGHTA and CDR2 is FQGTGA in the germline V gene. CDR3 in amino acids: CASSPLEGETQYF. CDR3 in DNA: TGTGCCAGCAGCCCCCTGGAGGGAGAGACTCAGTACTTC.

The chain is built from TRBV15 and TRBJ2-7; D is undetermined. Trimming removed 0 bases at V and 0 bases at J, with 6 bases between. The CDR3 covers 14 residues. The germline gives CDR1 LNHNV, CDR2 YYDKDF (reference sequence). This chain's CDR3 is CATSRESSSYEQYF. The CDR3 coding sequence is TGTGCCACCAGCAGAGAAAGCAGCTCCTACGAGCAGTACTTC.

The chain couples TRBV12-3 or TRBV12-4 to TRBJ1-2; TRBD1 aligns across 7 bases. V lost 3 bases and J lost 8; bases outside the gene matches: 9. The CDR3 sequence is 14 residues long. CDR3 DNA: TGTGCCAGCAGTTTTACAAGGTCGACAGGGGGCTACACCTTC. Protein sequence: CASSFTRSTGGYTF.

A single count supports this clonotype. This chain uses TRBV27 with TRBJ1-2, with a weak D call TRBD1 (6 bases). This CDR3 is built from 14 residues. With 2 bases removed from V and 2 bases from J, the gap between germline ends came to 9 bases. The germline CDR1 and CDR2 sequences are MNHEY and SMNVEV (reference sequence). CDR3: CASSLRGGNYGYTF. Here the CDR3 DNA reads TGTGCCAGCAGTTTAAGAGGGGGGAACTATGGCTACACCTTC.

The V call is TRBV29-1, the J call TRBJ2-1, with 8 bases fitting TRBD1. The CDR3 runs to 15 residues. CDR1 and CDR2 (germline): SQVTM, ANQGSEA. With 2 bases clipped from V and 4 bases from J, the junction kept 7 bases outside the gene matches. CDR3 nucleotides: TGCAGCGTTGAATCTCGCAGGGGGCGTTACAATGAGCAGTTCTTC. It yields the protein CSVESRRGRYNEQFF.

The CDR3 nucleotides are TGTGCCTGGAGTTCCACAGGGAGAACTGAAGCTTTCTTT. This gives the protein CAWSSTGRTEAFF. The rearrangement joins TRBV30 to TRBJ1-1; tentative D call: TRBD1 (6 bases). The CDR3 is 13 residues long. Trimming took off 2 bases at V and 5 bases at J, with 12 bases between the two ends. Germline V gene lookup returns CDR1 GTSNPN and CDR2 SVGIG (reference sequence).

The CDR3, as DNA: TGCAGTGCGTCGGGACCTGGAAACACCATATATTTT. Its protein is CSASGPGNTIYF. The genes are TRBV20-1 and TRBJ1-3, with D maybe TRBD1 (5 bases). The CDR3 covers 12 residues. The germline V and J ends were trimmed by 6 bases and 2 bases, with 8 bases remaining between them. Germline CDR1 reads DFQATT; CDR2 reads SNEGSKA (reference sequence).

This chain connects TRBV19 to TRBJ1-4; possibly TRBD1 for D (6 bases). Looked up from germline, CDR1 is LNHDA and CDR2 is SQIVND (reference sequence). V was cut by 2 bases and J by 7 bases, with 11 bases left in between. CDR3 length: 14 amino acids. The CDR3 nucleotides read TGTGCCAGTAGTATACGACAGGACGGTGAAAAACTGTTTTTT. It translates to CASSIRQDGEKLFF.

This chain uses TRBV4-1 with TRBJ2-4; D is unclear. V was clipped by 2 bases and J by 6 bases, with 11 bases between them. CDR1 is MGHRA and CDR2 is YSYEKL in the germline V gene. The CDR3 is made up of 14 amino acids. The CDR3 reads CASSQPPARNIQYF. The CDR3 DNA reads TGCGCCAGCAGCCAACCACCGGCACGAAACATTCAGTACTTC.

The genes are TRBV29-1 and TRBJ2-3; TRBD2 might be the D (6 bases). Germline lookup yields CDR1 SQVTM and CDR2 ANQGSEA. The CDR3 is 14 residues long. V was trimmed by 4 bases and J by 1 base, leaving 12 bases between them. DNA of the CDR3: TGCAGCGTTGGGACTACGGGAGGCACAGATACGCAGTATTTT. This gives the protein CSVGTTGGTDTQYF.

The CDR3 DNA follows: TGCGCCAGCAGCTTGGTTGCAGGGGGCGAATATGGCTACACCTTC. This encodes CASSLVAGGEYGYTF. The V call is TRBV5-1, the J call TRBJ1-2; 8 bases fit TRBD1. The germline V gene encodes CDR1 SGHRS and CDR2 YFSETQ. This CDR3 has 15 amino acids. V shed 0 bases and J 5 bases; nucleotides not matched to a gene: 6.

Notes on this clonotype: The junction does not match germline at one end; this may be a read error. This rearrangement joins TRBV6-5 to TRBJ2-3; tentatively, D is TRBD2 (7 bases). The CDR3 covers 14 residues. CDR1 and CDR2 from the germline V gene are MNHEY and SVGAGI. CDR3 residues: CASSYSTGGTRVFF. In nucleotides, the CDR3 is TGTGCCAGCAGTTACTCTACCGGGGGGACAAGGGTATTTTTT.